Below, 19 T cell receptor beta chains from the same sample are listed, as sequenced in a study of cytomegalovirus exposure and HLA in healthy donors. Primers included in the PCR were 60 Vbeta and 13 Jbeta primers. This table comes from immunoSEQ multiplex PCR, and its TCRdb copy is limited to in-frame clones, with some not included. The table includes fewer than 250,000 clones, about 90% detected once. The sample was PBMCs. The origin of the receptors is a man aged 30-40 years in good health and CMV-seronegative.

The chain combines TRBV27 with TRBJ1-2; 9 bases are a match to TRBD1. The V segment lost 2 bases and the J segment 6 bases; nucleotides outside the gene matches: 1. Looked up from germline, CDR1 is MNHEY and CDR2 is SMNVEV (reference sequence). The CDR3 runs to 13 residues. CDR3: CASSLNRGHGYTF. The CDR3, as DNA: TGTGCCAGCAGTTTAAACAGGGGGCATGGCTACACCTTC.

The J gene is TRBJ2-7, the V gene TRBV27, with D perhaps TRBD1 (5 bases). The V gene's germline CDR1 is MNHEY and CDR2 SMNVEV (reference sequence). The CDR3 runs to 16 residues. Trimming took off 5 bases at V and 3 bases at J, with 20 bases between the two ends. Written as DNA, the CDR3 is TGTGCCAGCAGTCCCTATCCCCTTAGGGGTTTCTACGAGCAGTACTTC. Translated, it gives CASSPYPLRGFYEQYF.

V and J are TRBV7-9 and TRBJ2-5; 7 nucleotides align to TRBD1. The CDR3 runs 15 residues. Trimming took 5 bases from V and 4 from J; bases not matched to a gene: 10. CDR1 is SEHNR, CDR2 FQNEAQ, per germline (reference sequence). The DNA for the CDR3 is TGTGCCAGCAGCGGAGAGAAGACAGGGTCAGAGACCCAGTACTTC. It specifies CASSGEKTGSETQYF.

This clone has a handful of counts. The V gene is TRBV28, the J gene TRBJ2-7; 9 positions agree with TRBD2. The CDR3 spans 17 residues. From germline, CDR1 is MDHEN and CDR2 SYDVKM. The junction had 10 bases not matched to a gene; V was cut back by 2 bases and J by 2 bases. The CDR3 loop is CASSLPAGGPSTYEQYF. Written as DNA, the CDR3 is TGTGCCAGCAGTTTACCGGCGGGAGGGCCCTCCACCTACGAGCAGTACTTC.

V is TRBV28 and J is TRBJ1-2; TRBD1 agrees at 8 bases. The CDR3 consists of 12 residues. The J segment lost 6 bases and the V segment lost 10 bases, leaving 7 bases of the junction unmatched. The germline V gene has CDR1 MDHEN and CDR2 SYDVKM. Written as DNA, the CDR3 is TGTGCCATCACAGGGGGTGTCGATGGCTACACCTTC. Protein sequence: CAITGGVDGYTF.

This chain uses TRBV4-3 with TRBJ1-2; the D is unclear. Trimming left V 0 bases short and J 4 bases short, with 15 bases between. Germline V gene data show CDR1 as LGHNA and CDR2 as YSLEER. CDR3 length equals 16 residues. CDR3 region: CASSQDSRRFSYGYTF. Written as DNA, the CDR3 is TGCGCCAGCAGCCAAGATTCAAGGAGGTTCTCCTATGGCTACACCTTC.

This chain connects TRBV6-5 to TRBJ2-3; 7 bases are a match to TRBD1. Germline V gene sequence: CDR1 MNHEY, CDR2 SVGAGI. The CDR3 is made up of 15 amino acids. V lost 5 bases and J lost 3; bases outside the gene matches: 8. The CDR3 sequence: CASSPRQGVTDTQYF. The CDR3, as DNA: TGTGCCAGCAGTCCCCGACAGGGCGTGACAGATACGCAGTATTTT.

In DNA, the CDR3 is TGTGCCAGCAGTTTATTTCCGGGGGATGGCTACACCTTC. This sequence encodes CASSLFPGDGYTF. V usage is TRBV28 and J usage is TRBJ1-2; tentative D call: TRBD1 (5 bases). From germline, CDR1 is MDHEN and CDR2 SYDVKM. Trimming cost V 1 base and J 6 bases, with 9 bases left between them. This CDR3 spans 13 amino acids.

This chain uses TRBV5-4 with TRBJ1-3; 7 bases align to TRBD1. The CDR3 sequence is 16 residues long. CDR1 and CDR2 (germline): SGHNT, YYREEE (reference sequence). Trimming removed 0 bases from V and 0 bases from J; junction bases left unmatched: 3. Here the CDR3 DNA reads TGTGCCAGCAGCTTGGCCGGGACAGACTCTGGAAACACCATATATTTT. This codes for CASSLAGTDSGNTIYF.

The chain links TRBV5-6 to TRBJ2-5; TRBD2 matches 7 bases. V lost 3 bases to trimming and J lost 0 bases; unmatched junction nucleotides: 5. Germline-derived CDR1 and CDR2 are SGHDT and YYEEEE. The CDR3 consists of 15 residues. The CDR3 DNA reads TGTGCCAGCAGCTATGGGGAGGGGTACCAAGAGACCCAGTACTTC. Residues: CASSYGEGYQETQYF.

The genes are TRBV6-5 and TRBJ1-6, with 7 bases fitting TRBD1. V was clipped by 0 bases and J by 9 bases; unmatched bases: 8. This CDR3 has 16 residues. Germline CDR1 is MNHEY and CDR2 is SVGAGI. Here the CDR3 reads CASSYSKGAVSSPLHF. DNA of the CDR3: TGTGCCAGCAGTTACTCGAAGGGGGCCGTAAGTTCACCCCTCCACTTT.

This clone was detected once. CDR3 sequence: CASSPLAGGIGELFF. CDR3 nucleotides: TGTGCCAGCAGCCCCCTGGCAGGGGGAATCGGGGAGCTGTTTTTT. The chain carries TRBV4-2 and TRBJ2-2; 7 bases are shared with TRBD1. The V segment lost 4 bases and the J segment 7 bases; nucleotides outside the gene matches: 9. The CDR3 consists of 15 residues. CDR1 and CDR2 from the germline V gene are LGHNA and YNFKEQ.

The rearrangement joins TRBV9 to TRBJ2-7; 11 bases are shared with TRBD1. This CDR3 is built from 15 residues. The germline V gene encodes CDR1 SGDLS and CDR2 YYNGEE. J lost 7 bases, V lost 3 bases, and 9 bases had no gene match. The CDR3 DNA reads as TGTGCCAGCAGCGGGGGGACAGGGGGACGATGGGAGCAGTACTTC. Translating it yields CASSGGTGGRWEQYF. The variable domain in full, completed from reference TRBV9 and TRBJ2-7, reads DSGVTQTPKHLITATGQRVTLRCSPRSGDLSVYWYQQSLDQGLQFLIQYYNGEERAKGNILERFSAQQFPDLHSELNLSSLELGDSALYFCASSGGTGGRWEQYFGPGTRLTVT.

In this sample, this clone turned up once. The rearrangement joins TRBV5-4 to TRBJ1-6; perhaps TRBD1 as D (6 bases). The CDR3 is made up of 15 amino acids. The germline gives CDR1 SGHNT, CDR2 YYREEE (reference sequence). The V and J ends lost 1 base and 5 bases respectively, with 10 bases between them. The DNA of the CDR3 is TGTGCCAGCAGCTTGTCTCCAGGGGATAATTCACCCCTCCACTTT. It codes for CASSLSPGDNSPLHF.

The CDR3 loop reads CASSTTGQNYGYTF. DNA for the CDR3: TGTGCCAGTAGTACCACGGGACAGAACTATGGCTACACCTTC. The J gene is TRBJ1-2, the V gene TRBV19; 7 bases match TRBD1. The CDR3 contains 14 residues. Per the germline V gene, CDR1 is LNHDA and CDR2 is SQIVND (reference sequence). V gave up 4 bases and J gave up 2 bases; unmatched junction bases: 4.

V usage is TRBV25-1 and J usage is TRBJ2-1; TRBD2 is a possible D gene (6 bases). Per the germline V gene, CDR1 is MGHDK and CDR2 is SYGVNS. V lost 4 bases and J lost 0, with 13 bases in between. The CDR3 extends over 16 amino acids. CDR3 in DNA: TGTGCCAGCAGTGCCCCCCTTAGCGGCTCCTACAATGAGCAGTTCTTC. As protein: CASSAPLSGSYNEQFF.

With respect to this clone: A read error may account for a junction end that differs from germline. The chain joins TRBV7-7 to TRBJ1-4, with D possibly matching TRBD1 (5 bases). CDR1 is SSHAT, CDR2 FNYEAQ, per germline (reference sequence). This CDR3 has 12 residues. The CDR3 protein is CASSLPGEKLFF. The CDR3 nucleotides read TGTGCTAGCAGCTTACCAGGGGAAAAACTGTTTTTT.

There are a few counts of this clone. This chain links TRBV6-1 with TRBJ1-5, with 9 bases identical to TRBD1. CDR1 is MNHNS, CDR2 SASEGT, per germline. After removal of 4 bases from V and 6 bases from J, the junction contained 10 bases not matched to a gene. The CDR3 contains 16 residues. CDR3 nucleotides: TGTGCCAGCAGTGCCTGGACAGGGGAAGAAAGTCAGCCCCAGCATTTT. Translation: CASSAWTGEESQPQHF.

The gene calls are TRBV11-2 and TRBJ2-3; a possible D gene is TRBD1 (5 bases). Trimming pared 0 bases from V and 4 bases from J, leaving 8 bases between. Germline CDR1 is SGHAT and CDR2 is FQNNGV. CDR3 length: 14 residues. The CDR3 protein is CASSLEWGSDTQYF. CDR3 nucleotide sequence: TGTGCCAGCAGCTTAGAGTGGGGCTCAGATACGCAGTATTTT.